This TCR beta chain stems from a study of vaccination and CD4 T cells after COVID-19 (dated by TCRdb to 2021 to 2024). Background for the entire study: Convalescent patients had a positive SARS-CoV-2 result on nasal swab PCR, and of these patients, some 10 had mild disease and one had severe disease. In the convalescent cohort there were six males and four females, among whom were two Hispanic individuals, seven Caucasians, two Asians and one multiracial person. As controls, cultures received a CEFX viral epitope pool (the positive control), an HIV-1 Nef peptide pool (the negative control), or no peptide at all. Post-vaccine blood samples were obtained a median of approximately 74 days after the second vaccine dose, with a range of about 12 to 241 days. In 10 COVID-19 convalescent patients and a few infection-naive healthy vaccine recipients, researchers compared the spike-specific CD4+ TCR repertoire from before mRNA vaccination with the repertoire from after. Culture stimuli were overlapping spike peptide pools from SARS-CoV-2 and from the common cold coronaviruses HCoV-NL63, HCoV-OC43 and HCoV-229E. Post-COVID blood samples were collected from convalescent patients a median of around 100 days after diagnosis, with a range of about 35 to 170 days. Participants got two doses of the Pfizer-BioNTech BNT162b2 vaccine (n=8) or two doses of the Moderna mRNA-1273 vaccine (n=2). What the research found in general, with its limitations: Relatively few convalescent patients were included in the study, and early timepoints after natural infection were not analyzed. Among convalescent patients, a median about 86% of the SARS-CoV-2-reactive clones seen after vaccination appeared only after vaccination, which suggests priming specific to the vaccine. The median count of SARS-CoV-2-reactive clonotypes went up from approximately 22 after infection to roughly 38 after vaccination, although the change was not significant. Of the vaccine-specific clones found in convalescent patients, nearly all (304 of 307) were mono-reactive for SARS-CoV-2 spike instead of being cross-reactive with common cold coronaviruses.

Library preparation used PCR. DNA from cultured CD4+ T cells underwent TCR sequencing with the Oncomine TCR Beta short-read assay at the Johns Hopkins FTIC core. The QIAamp micro DNA kit was used to extract genomic DNA from the cultured CD4+ T cells. Oncomine TCR Beta libraries from cultured CD4+ T cells were pooled with unique dual indexes and sequenced on an Illumina iSeq 100. The original pipeline was this. Non-productive sequences were removed, and CDR3s that did not start with C, did not end with F or W, or were shorter than 7 amino acids were discarded. The MANAFEST web application identified antigen-specific clonotypes by comparing peptide-stimulated wells against reference wells and other culture wells. Positive clones required FDR below 0.05, an odds ratio above 5, and productive frequency above 0.1% in at least two of three replicate wells. A clonotype counted as cross-reactive if it showed significant expansion both in the SARS-CoV-2 spike wells and in at least one common cold coronavirus spike condition. Similarity between CDR3 sequences was evaluated in R version 3.6.1 using Levenshtein distances (stringdist) and unrooted phylogenetic trees (ape). TCRdb passed the public sequencing reads through fastp at Q25 and MiXCR, retaining productive beta sequences. Rows with a matching CDR3 protein are joined into one entry that keeps the most common DNA and genes. The V and J calls, along with clone size, are taken from TCRdb and not from the paper's own processing. For this sample there are 4,200 or so distinct CDR3 sequences; more than 65% appear just once. Clones ranked in the top ten supply under 30% of the sample.

To note about this clonotype: Its antigen is currently not known. Base qualities are not recorded, but no much larger clone differs from it by a single base.

According to the study, the label for this sample's treatment or condition signals: roughly nine-day PBMC culture with coronavirus spike peptide pools or control peptides (ViraFEST assay). The ViraFEST assay, used in the study, expanded antigen-specific T cells with peptide pools and then identified the expanded clonotypes through TCR sequencing. Positive SARS-CoV-2 PCR tests in the convalescent patients dated from March to December 2020, before Alpha, Beta and Delta variants emerged in the United States. Each well held 2.2 million or so PBMCs cultured with 9 to 10 ug/ml peptide pools in IMDM containing 5% human AB serum and around 10 IU/ml IL-2. Half of the culture medium was replaced with fresh IL-2-containing medium on days 3 and 7. CD4+ T cells were isolated after roughly eleven days of culture through negative selection using the EasySep CD4+ T cell isolation kit. PBMCs were separated from whole blood using Ficoll-Paque Plus gradient centrifugation and then either used fresh or cryopreserved at -140C. Each culture condition was generally run in triplicate wells.

Between the V and J ends, shortened by 4 bases and 7 bases respectively, the junction contains 13 bases. According to the germline V gene (reference sequence), CDR1 reads MNHEY and CDR2 reads SMNVEV. From the cysteine up to the phenylalanine, the CDR3 has a length of 13 residues. Just CDR3 DNA is preserved here, 39 bases in frame from base 1. The rearrangement combines TRBV27 with TRBJ1-2; a weak D assignment points to TRBD1 (6 bases agree). What was sequenced was CD4+ T cells from blood, cultured in vitro. This clonotype originated in a human donor who had recovered from COVID-19. The CDR3: CASSSLQGSGYTF. At the DNA level, the sequence is TGTGCCAGCAGTTCGCTCCAGGGGTCTGGCTACACCTTC.